The sequence of this T cell receptor beta chain was determined in a study of regulatory and conventional T cells in RAG deficiency. Regarding the study as a whole: Shorter CDR3s in all patient subsets; >80% Treg-Tconv overlap in Omenn. In Omenn syndrome, sorted "Tregs" may be peripherally activated cells. Control T-cell subsets had markedly higher Shannon entropy and lower Simpson indices than RAG-deficient patients.

V was trimmed by 2 bases and J by 2 bases, leaving 6 bases between them. Germline CDR1 is LGHNT and CDR2 is FRNRAP. The CDR3 consists of 13 residues. A word on this clone: The target antigen is unknown.

Blood CD4+ CD25-high CD127-low regulatory T cells supplied the genomic DNA template. Using immunoSEQ multiplex PCR, the repertoire was profiled, and TCRdb retains in-frame clones only, with some absent. This sample has some 20,000 clones, with approximately 90% found just once. Another study also made use of these data, one on regulatory T cells. That study adds: Primers: 52 TRBV forward and 13 TRBJ reverse.

The sequence came from a human donor in good health. This rearrangement joins TRBV12-5 to TRBJ1-2, with no clear D. The sequencing sample was made of Tregs sorted from blood. The CDR3 sequence: CASGLLSNYGYTF. The CDR3 coding sequence is TGTGCTAGTGGTTTGTTGTCAAACTATGGCTACACCTTC.